This T cell receptor (beta chain) was sequenced for a study of T-cell reconstitution after alpha-beta-depleted transplantation in children. The germline CDR1 and CDR2 sequences are MDHEN and SYDVKM. V was clipped by 5 bases and J by 3 bases, with 17 bases between them. The CDR3 extends over 16 amino acids. With regard to this clonotype: Its antigen remains unknown.

Overall study findings and caveats: From surviving recipient T cells and thymic progenitors came the high day-60 TCRbeta diversity observed in some patients. Expanded graft clones, several hundred of them, were reportedly the source of alpha-beta T cells about two months after transplant. T-cell numbers and diversity, one year after transplant, stemmed largely from T cells that were newly produced.

Unique molecular identifiers were incorporated when the TCRbeta library was constructed. TCRdb passed the PCR reads through MiXCR, listing each CDR3 protein once. Of fewer than 150,000 distinct CDR3 sequences in the sample, 9.7% were seen once. This chain links TRBV28 with TRBJ2-1; D may correspond to TRBD1 or TRBD2 (5 bases each). The material was PBMCs, mostly from graft donor cells, obtained 180 days after TCRalphabeta/CD19-depleted stem cell transplant. The clonotype was recovered from a girl under three years old who had a stem cell transplant for combined immunodeficiency, so the T cells may come from the graft donor. The CDR3 loop is CASSVPRDRYYNEQFF. Written as DNA, the CDR3 is TGTGCCAGCAGTGTCCCCCGGGACCGATACTACAATGAGCAGTTCTTC.